This TCR beta chain was sequenced in a study of blood T cells in healthy people across ages. The CDR3 has 13 amino acids. CDR1 is SQVTM, CDR2 ANQGSEA, per germline. Unmatched junction bases numbered 5, after V lost 5 bases and J lost 3 bases. The authors ran a second PCR of roughly 6 to 12 cycles using a sample-barcoded 5' primer and a J-beta primer mix. MiXCR was run by TCRdb on the 5' RACE reads, yielding one entry per CDR3 protein. The sample carries roughly 1.6 million distinct CDR3 sequences, roughly 32% recorded once. Whole-study results and caveats: The recorded TCR beta diversity per million T cells decreased in a roughly linear manner with age.

There are many counts of this clonotype. The target antigen is unknown. The rearrangement joins TRBV29-1 to TRBJ2-5; 8 bases are shared with TRBD1. The sample comprised blood. This TCR came from a woman aged 30 to 39 in good health. This chain's CDR3 is CSVQTGAKETQYF. CDR3 bases: TGCAGCGTTCAGACAGGGGCCAAAGAGACCCAGTACTTC.